This T cell receptor (beta chain) is drawn from a study of OX40 agonist ivuxolimab in advanced cancers. Whole-study context: Age averaged roughly 60 years (range roughly 23 to 80), and 82.7% were male. Prior anti-PD-1, anti-PD-L1 or anti-CTLA-4 therapy did not bar entry, and 40% to 45% had some.

Trimming left V 4 bases short and J 4 bases short, with 16 bases between. The CDR3 runs 15 residues. Per the germline V gene, CDR1 is SGHAT and CDR2 is FQNNGV. Study results and caveats: There were, on average, more expanded clones in CD8+ T cells than in CD4+. The CD4+ and CD8+ T cells in the blood had expanded clonally by week 6 at 0.1 to 3.0 mg/kg.

Of note for this clone: Antigen unknown.

Profiled with immunoSEQ multiplex PCR; TCRdb holds only in-frame clones, not every one. The table lists 78,000 or so clones, 92% of them singletons. Sequenced here: CD4+ or CD8+ T cells sorted from blood, sampled in a trial of the OX40 agonist ivuxolimab. V is TRBV11-2 and J is TRBJ1-2, with D tentatively TRBD1 (6 bases). This TCR came from an adult with an advanced solid tumor such as melanoma, head and neck, liver or kidney cancer. In DNA, the CDR3 is TGTGCCAGCAGCTATAGCGGGGGGCACGGCTATGGCTACACCTTC. Its protein product is CASSYSGGHGYGYTF.